The source of this T cell receptor beta chain is a study of CD8 T cells in ankylosing spondylitis. Germline assignment: CDR1 MNHNS and CDR2 SASEGT. V shed 4 bases and J 1 base; nucleotides not matched to a gene: 3. This CDR3 is 15 amino acids long. MiXCR, run by TCRdb on the 5' RACE reads, gives a single entry per CDR3 protein. Seen here are about 250,000 distinct CDR3 sequences, more than 25% observed once, and the top ten hold 4% to 5%. The origin of this receptor is a male donor with ankylosing spondylitis or in good health (not recorded which). The chain employs TRBV6-1 and TRBJ2-7; 11 nucleotides agree with TRBD1. What was sequenced was blood, either unsorted or a sorted T cell fraction (not recorded which). The CDR3: CASSGDRGESYEQYF. The CDR3 DNA sequence: TGTGCCAGCAGTGGGGACAGGGGGGAATCCTACGAGCAGTACTTC.